This is a list of T cell receptor beta chains from one sample in a study of cytomegalovirus exposure and HLA in healthy donors. Data came from immunoSEQ multiplex PCR; TCRdb stores just in-frame clones and leaves some out. The data show about 84,000 clones, 63% seen once. Material for sequencing was PBMCs. Source of these receptors: a woman aged 40 to 55 in good health and CMV-seropositive. The CDR3 runs from the conserved cysteine through the conserved F or W. The D gene is left open where the match is weak. A row's size may be missing; if present it is once, few, many or a size class.

D gene	V gene	CDR3 length	J gene	clone size	CDR3 DNA	CDR3 protein
TRBD2	TRBV2	15	TRBJ2-1	.	TGTGCCAGCAGTGTAGCGGGAGGGATCTACAATGGGCAGTTCTTC	CASSVAGGIYNGQFF
.	TRBV5-6	13	TRBJ1-1	once	TGTGCCAGCAGCTTGGTATTGGAGGGTGTAGCTTTCTTT	CASSLVLEGVAFF
TRBD2	TRBV10-3	14	TRBJ2-7	.	TGTGCCATCAGGCCTAGCGGGCCCTCCTACGAGCAGTACTTC	CAIRPSGPSYEQYF
.	TRBV28	15	TRBJ1-5	many	TGTGCCAGCAGTCGTCTGACAGGCCCTGATCAGCCCCAGCATTTT	CASSRLTGPDQPQHF
TRBD1	TRBV27	15	TRBJ1-5	.	TGTGCCAGCAGTGATACAGGGGAGGTGGAGCAGCCCCAGCATTTT	CASSDTGEVEQPQHF
.	TRBV7-2	15	TRBJ1-5	.	TGTGCCAGCAGCCCCTCTGGACAGAGGGGTCAGCCCCAGCATTTT	CASSPSGQRGQPQHF
TRBD1	TRBV6-4	14	TRBJ1-1	.	TGTGCCAGCAGTGCAGGGGGTAGGGGCACTGAAGCTTTCTTT	CASSAGGRGTEAFF
.	TRBV9	16	TRBJ2-2	.	TGTGCCAGCAGCCCCCCCGGCAGGGGGAACACCGGGGAGCTGTTTTTT	CASSPPGRGNTGELFF
TRBD1	TRBV5-1	15	TRBJ1-1	once	TGCGCCAGCAGCTCGACAGGGAGGTTTTCGACTGAAGCTTTCTTT	CASSSTGRFSTEAFF
TRBD2	TRBV10-1	15	TRBJ2-5	.	TGCGCCAGCAGTGAGGGAACTAGCGGGGCCCAGGCCCAGTACTTC	CASSEGTSGAQAQYF
.	TRBV5-1	15	TRBJ2-1	.	TGCGCCAGCAGCTTGGGCGGGACCTACTACAATGAGCAGTTCTTC	CASSLGGTYYNEQFF
.	TRBV30	15	TRBJ1-5	.	TGTGCCTGGAGTGTATTGGGGCCAGCATATCAGCCCCAGCATTTT	CAWSVLGPAYQPQHF
.	TRBV5-1	14	TRBJ2-2	.	TGCGCCAGCAGCTTCACGACAGTGGGCGGGGAGCTGTTTTTT	CASSFTTVGGELFF
.	TRBV9	14	TRBJ2-7	.	TGTGCCAGCAGCGTAGCGGGAGCTGGATACGAGCAGTACTTC	CASSVAGAGYEQYF
.	TRBV28	15	TRBJ1-2	.	TGTGCCAGCAGTTTATCCACCCCACTTCTCTATGGCTACACCTTC	CASSLSTPLLYGYTF